The 8 T cell receptor beta chains listed next were all sequenced from one sample in a study of blood T cell repertoires in COVID-19. The assay was immunoSEQ multiplex PCR, and TCRdb's table has in-frame clones only and misses some. The sample yields roughly 220,000 clones, roughly 89% seen once. Source material: PBMCs or T cells enriched from blood (not recorded which). Every receptor here comes from a woman between 35 and 50 years old who had recovered from COVID-19.

The chain employs TRBV27 and TRBJ2-7; 11 bases are shared with TRBD2. This CDR3 has 16 amino acids. Germline-derived CDR1 and CDR2 are MNHEY and SMNVEV (reference sequence). V lost 1 base to trimming and J lost 5 bases; unmatched junction nucleotides: 7. Written as DNA, the CDR3 is TGTGCCAGCAGTTTATTAGTAGCGGGAGGGCCGGACGAGCAGTACTTC. It is translated as CASSLLVAGGPDEQYF.

This chain connects TRBV5-1 to TRBJ2-6; maybe TRBD1 (6 bases). Germline CDR1 reads SGHRS; CDR2 reads YFSETQ. This CDR3 region has 16 residues. Trimming pared 4 bases from V and 0 bases from J, leaving 11 bases between. CDR3 DNA sequence: TGCGCCAGCAGCACGGGACAAAACTCTGGGGCCAACGTCCTGACTTTC. It encodes CASSTGQNSGANVLTF.

The V gene is TRBV5-1, the J gene TRBJ2-1; TRBD2 matches 7 bases. This CDR3 contains 13 residues. V lost 4 bases and J lost 8; bases outside the gene matches: 6. Germline loops: CDR1 SGHRS, CDR2 YFSETQ. CDR3 amino acids: CASSAGLRDEQFF. The DNA for the CDR3 is TGCGCCAGCAGCGCGGGACTACGGGATGAGCAGTTCTTC.

The chain employs TRBV11-2 and TRBJ1-5, with D uncertain. The CDR3 contains 13 residues. Trimming took off 5 bases at V and 5 bases at J, with 10 bases between the two ends. Germline V gene lookup returns CDR1 SGHAT and CDR2 FQNNGV. DNA of the CDR3: TGTGCCAGCAGCCAGACTAATGATCAGCCCCAGCATTTT. It codes for CASSQTNDQPQHF.

This clone was counted between two and nine times. V is TRBV19 and J is TRBJ1-2; D is possibly TRBD1 (5 bases). The germline CDR1 and CDR2 sequences are LNHDA and SQIVND (reference sequence). V shed 6 bases and J shed 8 bases, with 16 bases lying between them. This CDR3 has 13 amino acids. The CDR3 DNA follows: TGTGCCAGTAGGCCGGGGGGACGCGGAGGCTACACCTTC. It specifies CASRPGGRGGYTF.

This sequence joins TRBV5-6 and TRBJ1-2, with TRBD1 matching over 8 bases. The V gene's germline CDR1 is SGHDT and CDR2 YYEEEE. The CDR3 contains 14 residues. V shed 4 bases, J shed 3 bases, and the junction held 5 bases outside the gene matches. The CDR3 here is CASSGQGGDYGYTF. Here the CDR3 DNA reads TGTGCCAGCAGCGGACAGGGAGGGGACTATGGCTACACCTTC.

This chain joins TRBV5-4 and TRBJ2-5, with a tentative D call TRBD1 (5 bases). The germline V and J ends were trimmed by 4 bases and 0 bases, with 10 bases remaining between them. The CDR3 sequence is 14 residues long. The germline V gene has CDR1 SGHNT and CDR2 YYREEE (reference sequence). The CDR3 loop reads CASSGDSNQETQYF. Written as DNA, the CDR3 is TGTGCCAGCAGCGGTGACAGTAACCAAGAGACCCAGTACTTC.

V usage is TRBV27 and J usage is TRBJ2-7, with D uncertain. This CDR3 is 13 amino acids long. Between the trimmed V and J ends, which lost 6 bases and 2 bases, there was a span of 11 bases. The germline CDR1 and CDR2 sequences are MNHEY and SMNVEV (reference sequence). CDR3 sequence reads: CASSPSRPYEQYF. CDR3 nucleotide sequence: TGTGCCAGCAGCCCTTCCCGTCCCTACGAGCAGTACTTC.